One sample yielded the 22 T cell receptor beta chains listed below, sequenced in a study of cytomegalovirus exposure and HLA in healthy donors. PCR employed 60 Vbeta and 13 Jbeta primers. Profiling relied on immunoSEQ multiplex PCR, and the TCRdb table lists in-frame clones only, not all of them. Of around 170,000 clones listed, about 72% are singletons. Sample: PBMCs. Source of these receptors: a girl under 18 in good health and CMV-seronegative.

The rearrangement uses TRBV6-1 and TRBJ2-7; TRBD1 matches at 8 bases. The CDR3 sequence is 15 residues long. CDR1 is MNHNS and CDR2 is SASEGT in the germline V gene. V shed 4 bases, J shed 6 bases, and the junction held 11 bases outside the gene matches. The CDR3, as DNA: TGTGCCAGCAGTGTTGACAGGGGCGCCCCCGCCGAGCAGTACTTC. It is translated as CASSVDRGAPAEQYF.

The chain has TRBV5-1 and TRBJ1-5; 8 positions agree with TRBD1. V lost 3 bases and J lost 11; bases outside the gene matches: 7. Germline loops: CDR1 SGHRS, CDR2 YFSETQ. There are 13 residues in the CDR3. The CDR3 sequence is CASSSQGGQAQHF. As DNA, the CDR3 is TGCGCCAGCAGCTCACAGGGGGGCCAGGCCCAGCATTTT. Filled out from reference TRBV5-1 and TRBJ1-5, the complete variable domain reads KAGVTQTPRYLIKTRGQQVTLSCSPISGHRSVSWYQQTPGQGLQFLFEYFSETQRNKGNFPGRFSGRQFSNSRSEMNVSTLELGDSALYLCASSSQGGQAQHFGDGTRLSIL.

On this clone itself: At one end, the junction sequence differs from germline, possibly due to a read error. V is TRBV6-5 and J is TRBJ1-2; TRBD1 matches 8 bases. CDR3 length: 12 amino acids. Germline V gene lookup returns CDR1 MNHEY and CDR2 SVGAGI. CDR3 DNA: TGTGCCAGCAGTGGACAGGGCTATGGCTACAACTTC. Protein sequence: CASSGQGYGYNF.

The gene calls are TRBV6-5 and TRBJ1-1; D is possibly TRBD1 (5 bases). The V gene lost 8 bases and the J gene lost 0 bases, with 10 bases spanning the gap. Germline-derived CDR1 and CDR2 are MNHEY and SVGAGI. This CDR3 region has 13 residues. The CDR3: CASSAGMNTEAFF. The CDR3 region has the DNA TGTGCCAGCTCGGCAGGGATGAACACTGAAGCTTTCTTT.

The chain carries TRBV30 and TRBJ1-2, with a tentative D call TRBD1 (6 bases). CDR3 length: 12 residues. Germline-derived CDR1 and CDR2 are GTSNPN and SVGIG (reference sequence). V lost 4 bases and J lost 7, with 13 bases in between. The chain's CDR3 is CAWNRVMTGYTF. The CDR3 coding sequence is TGTGCCTGGAACAGGGTAATGACTGGCTACACCTTC. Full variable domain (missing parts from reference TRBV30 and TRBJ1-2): SQTIHQWPATLVQPVGSPLSLECTVEGTSNPNLYWYRQAAGRGLQLLFYSVGIGQISSEVPQNLSASRPQDRQFILSSKKLLLSDSGFYLCAWNRVMTGYTFGSGTRLTVV.

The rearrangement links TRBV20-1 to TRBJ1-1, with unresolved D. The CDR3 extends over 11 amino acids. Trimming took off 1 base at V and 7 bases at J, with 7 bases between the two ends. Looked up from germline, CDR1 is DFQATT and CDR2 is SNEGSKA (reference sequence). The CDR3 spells CSARVTNEAFF. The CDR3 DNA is TGCAGTGCTAGAGTTACAAATGAAGCTTTCTTT.

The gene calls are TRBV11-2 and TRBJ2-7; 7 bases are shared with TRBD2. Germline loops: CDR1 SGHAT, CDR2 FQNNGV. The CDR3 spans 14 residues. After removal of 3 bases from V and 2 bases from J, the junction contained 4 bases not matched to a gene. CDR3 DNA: TGTGCCAGCAGCTTTGACGGGACTACCTACGAGCAGTACTTC. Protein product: CASSFDGTTYEQYF.

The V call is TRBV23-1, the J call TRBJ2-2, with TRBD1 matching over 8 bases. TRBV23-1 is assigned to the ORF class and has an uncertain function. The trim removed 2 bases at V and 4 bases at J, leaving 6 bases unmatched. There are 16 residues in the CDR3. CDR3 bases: TGCGCCAGCAGTCAAGAGGACAGGGTGATCACCGGGGAGCTGTTTTTT. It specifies CASSQEDRVITGELFF.

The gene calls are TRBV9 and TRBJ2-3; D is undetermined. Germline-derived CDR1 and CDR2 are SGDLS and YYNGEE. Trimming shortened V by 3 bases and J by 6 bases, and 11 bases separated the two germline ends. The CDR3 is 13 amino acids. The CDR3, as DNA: TGTGCCAGCAGCGCGGCGGTTTGGGATACGCAGTATTTT. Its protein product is CASSAAVWDTQYF.

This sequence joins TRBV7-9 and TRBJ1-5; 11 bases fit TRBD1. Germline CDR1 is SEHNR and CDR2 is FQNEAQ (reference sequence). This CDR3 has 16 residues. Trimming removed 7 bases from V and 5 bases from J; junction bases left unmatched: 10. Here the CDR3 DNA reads TGTGCCAGCACCCGAACCGGGACAGGGGGGTATCAGCCCCAGCATTTT. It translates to CASTRTGTGGYQPQHF. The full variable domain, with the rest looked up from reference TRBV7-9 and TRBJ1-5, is DTGVSQNPRHKITKRGQNVTFRCDPISEHNRLYWYRQTLGQGPEFLTYFQNEAQLEKSRLLSDRFSAERPKGSFSTLEIQRTEQGDSAMYLCASTRTGTGGYQPQHFGDGTRLSIL.

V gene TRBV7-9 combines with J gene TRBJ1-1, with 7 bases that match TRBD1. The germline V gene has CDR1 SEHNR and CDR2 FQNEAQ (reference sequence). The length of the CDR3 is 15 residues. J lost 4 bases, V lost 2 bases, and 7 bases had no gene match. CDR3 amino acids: CASSLSPTGPTEAFF. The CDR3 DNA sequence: TGTGCCAGCAGCTTATCACCGACAGGGCCCACTGAAGCTTTCTTT.

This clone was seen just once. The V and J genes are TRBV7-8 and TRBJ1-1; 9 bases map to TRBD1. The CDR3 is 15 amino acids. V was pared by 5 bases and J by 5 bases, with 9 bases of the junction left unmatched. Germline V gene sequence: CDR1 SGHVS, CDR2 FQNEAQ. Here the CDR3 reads CASSPSTGGGTEAFF. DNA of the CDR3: TGTGCCAGCAGCCCTTCGACAGGGGGGGGTACTGAAGCTTTCTTT. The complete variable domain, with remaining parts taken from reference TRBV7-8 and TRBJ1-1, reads GAGVSQSPRYKVAKRGQDVALRCDPISGHVSLFWYQQALGQGPEFLTYFQNEAQLDKSGLPSDRFFAERPEGSVSTLKIQRTQQEDSAVYLCASSPSTGGGTEAFFGQGTRLTVV.

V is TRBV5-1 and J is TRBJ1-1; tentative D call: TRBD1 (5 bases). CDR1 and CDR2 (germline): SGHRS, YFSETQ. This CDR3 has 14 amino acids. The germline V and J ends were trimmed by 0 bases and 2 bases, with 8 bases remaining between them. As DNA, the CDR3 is TGCGCCAGCAGCTTGGCAGGGCGCAACACTGAAGCTTTCTTT. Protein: CASSLAGRNTEAFF.

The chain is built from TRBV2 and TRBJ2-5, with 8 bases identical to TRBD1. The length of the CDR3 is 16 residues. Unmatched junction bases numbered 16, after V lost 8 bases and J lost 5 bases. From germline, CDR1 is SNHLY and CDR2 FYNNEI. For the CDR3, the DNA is TGTGCCAGCCGACGGGAGACAGGGGCCGCGGGGGAGACCCAGTACTTC. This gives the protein CASRRETGAAGETQYF. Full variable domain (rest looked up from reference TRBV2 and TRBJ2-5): EPEVTQTPSHQVTQMGQEVILRCVPISNHLYFYWYRQILGQKVEFLVSFYNNEISEKSEIFDDQFSVERPDGSNFTLKIRSTKLEDSAMYFCASRRETGAAGETQYFGPGTRLLVL.

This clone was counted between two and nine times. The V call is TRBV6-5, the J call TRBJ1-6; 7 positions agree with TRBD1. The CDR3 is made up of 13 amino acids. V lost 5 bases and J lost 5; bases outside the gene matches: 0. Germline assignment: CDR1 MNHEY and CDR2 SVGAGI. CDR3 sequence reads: CASSDRDNSPLHF. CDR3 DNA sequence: TGTGCCAGCAGTGACAGGGATAATTCACCCCTCCACTTT.

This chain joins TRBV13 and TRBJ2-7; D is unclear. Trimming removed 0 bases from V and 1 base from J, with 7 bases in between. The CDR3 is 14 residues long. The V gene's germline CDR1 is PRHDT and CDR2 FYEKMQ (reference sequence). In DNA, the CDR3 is TGTGCCAGCAGCTTAGGGCCGGGTTCCTACGAGCAGTACTTC. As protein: CASSLGPGSYEQYF.

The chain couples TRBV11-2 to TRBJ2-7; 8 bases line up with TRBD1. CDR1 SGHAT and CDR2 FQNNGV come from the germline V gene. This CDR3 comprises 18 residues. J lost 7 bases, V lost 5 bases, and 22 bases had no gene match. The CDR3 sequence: CASSTKFSPRGLIEEQYF. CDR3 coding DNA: TGTGCCAGCAGCACAAAGTTCTCCCCCAGGGGGCTAATTGAGGAGCAGTACTTC.

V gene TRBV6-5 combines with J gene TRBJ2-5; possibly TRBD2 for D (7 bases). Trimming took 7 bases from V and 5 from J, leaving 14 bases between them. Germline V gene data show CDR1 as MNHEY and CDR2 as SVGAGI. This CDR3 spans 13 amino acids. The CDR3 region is CASISGGVETQYF. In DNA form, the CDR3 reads TGTGCCAGCATCTCGGGGGGCGTGGAGACCCAGTACTTC.

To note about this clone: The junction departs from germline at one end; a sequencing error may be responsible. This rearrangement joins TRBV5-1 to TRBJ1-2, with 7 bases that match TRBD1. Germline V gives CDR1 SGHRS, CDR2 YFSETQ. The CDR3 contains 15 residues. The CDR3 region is CASSPRQGANHGYTF. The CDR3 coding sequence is TGCGCCAGCAGCCCGCGACAGGGAGCTAACCATGGCTACACCTTC.

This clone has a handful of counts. The DNA for the CDR3 is TGTGCCAGCTCACCATCAACAGGGGTTTCTAACTATGGCTACACCTTC. Its translation: CASSPSTGVSNYGYTF. This chain connects TRBV18 to TRBJ1-2, with TRBD1 matching over 7 bases. Germline V CDR1 and CDR2: KGHSH, LQKENI. The CDR3 has 16 residues. V lost 2 bases to trimming and J lost 0 bases; unmatched junction nucleotides: 6.

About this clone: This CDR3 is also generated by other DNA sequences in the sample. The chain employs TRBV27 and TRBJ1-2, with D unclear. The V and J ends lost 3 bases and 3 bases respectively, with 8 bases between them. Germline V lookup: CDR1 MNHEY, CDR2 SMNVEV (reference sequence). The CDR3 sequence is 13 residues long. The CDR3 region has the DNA TGTGCCAGCAGTTTTGGGAGGGACTATGGCTACACCTTC. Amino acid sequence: CASSFGRDYGYTF.

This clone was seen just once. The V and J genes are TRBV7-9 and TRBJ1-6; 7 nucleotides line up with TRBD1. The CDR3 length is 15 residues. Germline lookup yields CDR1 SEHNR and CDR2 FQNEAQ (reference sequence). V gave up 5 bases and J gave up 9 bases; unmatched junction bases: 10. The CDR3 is CASSTRDSLSSPLHF. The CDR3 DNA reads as TGTGCCAGCAGCACCCGGGACAGTCTCTCTTCACCCCTCCACTTT.